The rows below give T cell receptor beta chains drawn from one sample of a study of blood T cell repertoires in COVID-19. Sequenced by immunoSEQ multiplex PCR; TCRdb stores in-frame clones only, minus some. The sample holds around 200,000 clones, 65% to 85% seen once. What was sequenced was peripheral blood. These receptors were obtained from a man aged 35 to 55 with active or convalescent COVID-19. CDR3s include the opening cysteine and the closing phenylalanine or tryptophan. Fields, in order: CDR3 length, V gene, clone size, J gene, D gene, CDR3 protein, CDR3 DNA. The D gene is left open where the match is weak. Clone size is stated in some rows and not others, as once, few, many or a class when expanded.

15	TRBV6-5	NA	TRBJ1-6	NA	CASSYTTGLGSPLHF	TGTGCCAGCAGTTACACAACAGGTTTAGGTTCACCCCTCCACTTT
12	TRBV6-2/TRBV6-3	once	TRBJ1-1	NA	CASSTGRTEAFF	TGTGCCAGCAGTACGGGGAGGACTGAAGCTTTCTTT
15	TRBV5-6	once	TRBJ1-2	TRBD1	CASSRTVQGGYGYTF	TGTGCCAGCAGCCGGACAGTCCAGGGGGGCTATGGCTACACCTTC
13	TRBV19	NA	TRBJ2-7	NA	CASSIGRLGEQYF	TGTGCCAGTAGTATAGGCAGACTAGGCGAGCAGTACTTC
13	TRBV2	NA	TRBJ1-1	NA	CASSEGVVTEAFF	TGTGCCAGCAGTGAGGGAGTGGTCACTGAAGCTTTCTTT
17	TRBV11-3	NA	TRBJ2-3	TRBD2	CASSFGLAGGSTDTQYF	TGTGCCAGCAGCTTTGGACTAGCGGGAGGCAGCACAGATACGCAGTATTTT
13	TRBV20-1	NA	TRBJ1-1	NA	CSASGRTTDEAFF	TGCAGTGCTAGTGGGCGGACAACAGATGAAGCTTTCTTT
14	TRBV28	NA	TRBJ1-6	TRBD1	CALGGGTGSSPLHF	TGTGCCCTGGGGGGCGGGACAGGGAGTTCACCCCTCCACTTT
17	TRBV5-1	NA	TRBJ2-1	NA	CASSFGSQIAVSYEQFF	TGCGCCAGCAGCTTTGGGAGTCAAATCGCAGTTTCCTATGAGCAGTTCTTC
15	TRBV5-4	once	TRBJ2-7	TRBD2	CASSSVSGATYEQYF	TGTGCCAGCAGCAGCGTTAGCGGGGCTACCTACGAGCAGTACTTC
16	TRBV14	NA	TRBJ2-3	NA	CASSPLRGRAADTQYF	TGTGCCAGCAGCCCCCTCCGCGGCAGGGCCGCAGATACGCAGTATTTT
14	TRBV6-4	NA	TRBJ2-3	NA	CASSGGRSTDTQYF	TGTGCCAGCAGCGGGGGGCGAAGCACAGATACGCAGTATTTT
12	TRBV6-5	NA	TRBJ1-4	TRBD1	CASRAGGEKLFF	TGTGCCAGCAGGGCAGGGGGTGAAAAACTGTTTTTT
12	TRBV30	NA	TRBJ1-6	NA	CAWSAVNSPLHF	TGTGCCTGGAGTGCAGTAAATTCACCCCTCCACTTT
15	TRBV10-1	NA	TRBJ2-7	NA	CASSCTGRSSYEQYF	TGCGCCAGCAGTTGTACAGGCAGGAGCTCCTACGAGCAGTACTTC
15	TRBV6-5	NA	TRBJ1-5	TRBD1	CASKRLDRGNQPQHF	TGTGCCAGCAAAAGGTTGGACAGGGGCAATCAGCCCCAGCATTTT
14	TRBV5-1	NA	TRBJ2-7	TRBD2	CASSKKAGSYEQYF	TGCGCCAGCAGCAAAAAAGCGGGGTCCTACGAGCAGTACTTC
15	TRBV4-1	NA	TRBJ1-5	TRBD1	CASSQTRQGGQPQHF	TGCGCCAGCAGCCAGACGAGACAGGGAGGTCAGCCCCAGCATTTT
15	TRBV4-1	few	TRBJ1-2	NA	CASRSGVQGEYGYTF	TGCGCCAGCAGGTCAGGCGTACAGGGAGAATATGGCTACACCTTC
13	TRBV5-6	few	TRBJ1-2	NA	CASLDGANYGYTF	TGTGCCAGCCTGGACGGGGCTAACTATGGCTACACCTTC
14	TRBV4-1	few	TRBJ1-2	NA	CASSRKGEGYGYTF	TGCGCCAGCAGCCGTAAAGGGGAGGGCTATGGCTACACCTTC
17	TRBV24-1	NA	TRBJ2-3	NA	CATSAKTSGLVTDTQYF	TGTGCCACCAGTGCAAAGACTTCAGGGCTCGTCACAGATACGCAGTATTTT
14	TRBV19	few	TRBJ2-1	TRBD2	CASSLSGSINEQFF	TGTGCCAGTAGCCTTAGCGGGTCCATCAATGAGCAGTTCTTC
14	TRBV6-5	NA	TRBJ2-7	NA	CASFDPSRAYEQYF	TGTGCCAGCTTTGACCCTTCCAGGGCCTACGAGCAGTACTTC
13	TRBV7-9	NA	TRBJ1-1	NA	CASSIIPHTEAFF	TGTGCCAGCAGCATCATCCCCCACACTGAAGCTTTCTTT
11	TRBV27	NA	TRBJ2-2	NA	CASSSGGELFF	TGTGCCAGCAGTTCGGGTGGGGAGCTGTTTTTT
11	TRBV2	NA	TRBJ2-5	NA	CASRPGETQYF	TGTGCCAGCAGACCGGGGGAGACCCAGTACTTC
17	TRBV5-4	NA	TRBJ2-6	NA	CASSTGRGGSGANVLTF	TGTGCCAGCAGCACCGGCAGGGGTGGTTCCGGGGCCAACGTCCTGACTTTC
14	TRBV3-1/TRBV3-2	NA	TRBJ1-6	NA	CASSQETGGRALHF	TGTGCCAGCAGCCAAGAAACCGGGGGGCGAGCCCTCCACTTT
18	TRBV7-9	NA	TRBJ2-3	TRBD1	CASSLAGLWDRVTDTQYF	TGTGCCAGCAGCTTAGCGGGGTTATGGGACAGAGTCACAGATACGCAGTATTTT
14	TRBV24-1	NA	TRBJ2-3	NA	CATSDFSVADTQYF	TGTGCCACCAGTGATTTCAGCGTGGCAGATACGCAGTATTTT
18	TRBV4-3	NA	TRBJ1-6	NA	CASSQDRQDSSYNSPLHF	TGCGCCAGCAGCCAAGATAGACAGGACAGCTCCTATAATTCACCCCTCCACTTT
16	TRBV10-3	NA	TRBJ1-4	TRBD1	CAISESKTGTREKLFF	TGTGCCATCAGTGAGTCGAAGACAGGGACTAGGGAAAAACTGTTTTTT
13	TRBV29-1	few	TRBJ1-1	NA	CSVEAQRNTEAFF	TGCAGCGTTGAAGCACAGAGGAACACTGAAGCTTTCTTT
16	TRBV7-9	few	TRBJ1-3	NA	CASSSTGSSTGNTIYF	TGTGCCAGCAGCTCAACAGGGAGTAGCACTGGAAACACCATATATTTT
14	TRBV19	NA	TRBJ1-6	NA	CASSNRERNSPLHF	TGTGCCAGTAGTAACAGGGAAAGGAATTCACCCCTCCACTTT
15	TRBV30	few	TRBJ2-3	TRBD1	CAWSVQGGLTDTQYF	TGTGCCTGGAGTGTACAGGGGGGCCTCACAGATACGCAGTATTTT
15	TRBV18	few	TRBJ2-2	NA	CASSPENLNTGELFF	TGTGCCAGCTCACCCGAAAACTTGAACACCGGGGAGCTGTTTTTT
16	TRBV4-3	few	TRBJ2-2	TRBD2	CASSQRLAFNTGELFF	TGCGCCAGCAGCCAACGACTAGCCTTCAACACCGGGGAGCTGTTTTTT
14	TRBV29-1	NA	TRBJ1-1	NA	CSVEDLGGGTEAFF	TGCAGCGTTGAAGATCTGGGCGGGGGAACTGAAGCTTTCTTT
13	TRBV6-1	NA	TRBJ1-4	TRBD1	CASSEDRGEKLFF	TGTGCCAGCAGTGAAGACAGGGGTGAAAAACTGTTTTTT
14	TRBV20-1	NA	TRBJ2-7	NA	CSASPAGAFYEQYF	TGCAGTGCTAGTCCGGCGGGCGCGTTCTACGAGCAGTACTTC
13	TRBV6-5	NA	TRBJ1-2	NA	CASSYGGNYGYTF	TGTGCCAGCAGTTACGGAGGAAACTATGGCTACACCTTC
17	TRBV18	NA	TRBJ2-6	NA	CASSPLFGSSGANVLTF	TGTGCCAGCTCACCACTGTTTGGCAGCTCTGGGGCCAACGTCCTGACTTTC
16	TRBV11-3	NA	TRBJ2-7	TRBD2	CASSLDYGAGSYEQYF	TGTGCCAGCAGCTTAGATTATGGAGCGGGGTCCTACGAGCAGTACTTC
15	TRBV6-5	NA	TRBJ1-4	NA	CASSYSGGKGEKLFF	TGTGCCAGCAGTTACTCGGGGGGGAAGGGAGAAAAACTGTTTTTT
15	TRBV5-1	NA	TRBJ2-1	NA	CASSLDGSSYNEQFF	TGCGCCAGCAGTTTAGACGGGAGCTCCTACAATGAGCAGTTCTTC
14	TRBV7-2	NA	TRBJ1-5	NA	CASSLGHTNQPQHF	TGTGCCAGCAGCTTAGGGCATACAAATCAGCCCCAGCATTTT
13	TRBV30	many	TRBJ1-5	NA	CAWSVQQDQPQHF	TGTGCCTGGAGTGTACAACAGGACCAGCCCCAGCATTTT
13	TRBV18	NA	TRBJ1-1	TRBD1	CASSGTGHTEAFF	TGTGCCAGCTCAGGGACAGGGCACACTGAAGCTTTCTTT
17	TRBV21-1	NA	TRBJ1-2	NA	CASSNPPGQGARDGYTF	TGTGCCAGCAGCAACCCGCCGGGACAGGGGGCGCGGGATGGCTACACCTTC
15	TRBV7-2	NA	TRBJ1-1	TRBD1	CASSLGDSYNTEAFF	TGTGCCAGCAGCTTGGGGGACAGTTATAACACTGAAGCTTTCTTT
14	TRBV11-3	once	TRBJ1-1	TRBD1	CASSFRRQGAEAFF	TGTGCCAGCAGCTTCCGACGACAGGGAGCTGAAGCTTTCTTT
14	TRBV6-5	few	TRBJ1-1	TRBD1	CASSSRQGGTEAFF	TGTGCCAGCAGTTCCCGACAGGGTGGCACTGAAGCTTTCTTT
14	TRBV24-1	NA	TRBJ2-2	TRBD1	CATRDRAFSGELFF	TGTGCCACCAGGGACAGGGCTTTTTCCGGGGAGCTGTTTTTT
14	TRBV2	NA	TRBJ2-7	TRBD2	CASRPRGGTAEQYF	TGTGCCAGCAGACCACGGGGGGGGACGGCCGAGCAGTACTTC
12	TRBV6-5	NA	TRBJ2-5	TRBD1	CASSDRGETQYF	TGTGCCAGCAGCGACAGGGGGGAGACCCAGTACTTC
14	TRBV19	NA	TRBJ1-2	TRBD1	CASGPGQSNYGYTF	TGTGCCAGTGGACCGGGACAGTCGAACTATGGCTACACCTTC
15	TRBV6-6	NA	TRBJ1-2	TRBD1	CASSYSGGPTNGYTF	TGTGCCAGCAGTTATTCAGGGGGCCCTACGAATGGCTACACCTTC